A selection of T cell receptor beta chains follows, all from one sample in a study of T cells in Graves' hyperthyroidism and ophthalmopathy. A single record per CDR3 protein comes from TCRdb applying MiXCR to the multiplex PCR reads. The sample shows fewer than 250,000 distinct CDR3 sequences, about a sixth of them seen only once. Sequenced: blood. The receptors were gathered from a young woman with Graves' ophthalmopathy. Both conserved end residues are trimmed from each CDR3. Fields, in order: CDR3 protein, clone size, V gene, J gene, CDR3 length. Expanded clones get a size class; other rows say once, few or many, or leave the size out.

CDR3: ASSQDAHLRTAIYGYT
size: .
V: TRBV4-2
J: TRBJ1-2
length: 16

CDR3: SVQVGAKNIQY
size: many
V: TRBV29-1
J: TRBJ2-4
length: 11

CDR3: SAPDRRANTEAF
size: .
V: TRBV20-1
J: TRBJ1-1
length: 12

CDR3: ASSLILAGGGAYNEQF
size: .
V: TRBV12-3/TRBV12-4
J: TRBJ2-1
length: 16

CDR3: ASSRDSSRQPQH
size: many
V: TRBV6-2/TRBV6-3
J: TRBJ1-5
length: 12

CDR3: ATSDPGQGASGELF
size: many
V: TRBV24-1
J: TRBJ2-2
length: 14

CDR3: ASSQEGSTADTQY
size: many
V: TRBV4-2
J: TRBJ2-3
length: 13

CDR3: ATSDHNGPHEQY
size: many
V: TRBV24-1
J: TRBJ2-7
length: 12

CDR3: ASSVDRPRGNEQF
size: few
V: TRBV5-4
J: TRBJ2-1
length: 13

CDR3: ASSLTGPFQPQH
size: many
V: TRBV28
J: TRBJ1-5
length: 12

CDR3: ASSLFGDSGNLYNEQF
size: .
V: TRBV9
J: TRBJ2-1
length: 16

CDR3: ASSVVTGGNTEAF
size: many
V: TRBV9
J: TRBJ1-1
length: 13

CDR3: SVGATSGGDEQY
size: .
V: TRBV29-1
J: TRBJ2-7
length: 12

CDR3: ASSSDREGTYEQY
size: many
V: TRBV11-1
J: TRBJ2-7
length: 13